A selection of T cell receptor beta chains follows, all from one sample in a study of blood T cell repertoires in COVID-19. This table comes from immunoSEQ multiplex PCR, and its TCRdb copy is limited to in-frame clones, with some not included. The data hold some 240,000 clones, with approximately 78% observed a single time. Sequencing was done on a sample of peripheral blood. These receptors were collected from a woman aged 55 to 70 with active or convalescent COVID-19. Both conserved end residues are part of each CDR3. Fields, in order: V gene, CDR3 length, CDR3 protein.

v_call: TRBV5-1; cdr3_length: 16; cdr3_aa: CASSLRQGARGETQYF
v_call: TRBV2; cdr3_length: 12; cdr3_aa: CATDGERTEAFF
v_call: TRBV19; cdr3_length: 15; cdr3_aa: CASSITGGLPETQYF
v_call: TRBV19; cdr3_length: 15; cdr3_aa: CASSLGRDRAEGYTF
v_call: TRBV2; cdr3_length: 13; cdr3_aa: CASAGGQVHEQYF
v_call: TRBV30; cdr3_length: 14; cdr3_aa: CACNGGGVPGELFF
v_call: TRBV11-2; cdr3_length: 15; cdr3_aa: CASNLGLAGGHEQFF
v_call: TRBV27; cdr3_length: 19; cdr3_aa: CASSFTRDRGRWIKNIQYF
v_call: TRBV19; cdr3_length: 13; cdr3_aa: CASSTRDSSEQYF
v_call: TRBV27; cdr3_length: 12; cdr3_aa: CASKREGSPLHF
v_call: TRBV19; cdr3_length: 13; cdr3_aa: CASSAGQDYGYTF
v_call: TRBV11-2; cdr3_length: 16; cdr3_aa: CASSLVRDRGLETQYF
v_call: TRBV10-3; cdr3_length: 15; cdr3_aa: CAISELIGGADGYTF
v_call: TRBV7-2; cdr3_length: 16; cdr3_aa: CASSRTSGGGTDTQYF
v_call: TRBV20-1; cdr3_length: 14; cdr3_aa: CSASLGPVGEKLFF
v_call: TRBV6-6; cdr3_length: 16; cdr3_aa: CASSYSPTGLSEKLFF
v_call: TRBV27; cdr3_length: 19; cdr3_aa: CASSLSPADRGRANYGYTF
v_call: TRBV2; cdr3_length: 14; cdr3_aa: CASSSDREVDEQYF
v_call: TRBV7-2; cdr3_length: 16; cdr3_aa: CASSLRAERIAYEQYF
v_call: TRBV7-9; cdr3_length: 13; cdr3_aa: CASSPLPEGGYTF
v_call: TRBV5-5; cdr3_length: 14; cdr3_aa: CASSLDRGAQPQHF
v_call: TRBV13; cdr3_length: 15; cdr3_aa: CASQRWGTGLYEQYF
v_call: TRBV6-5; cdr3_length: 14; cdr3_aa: CASSYDRGLEKLFF
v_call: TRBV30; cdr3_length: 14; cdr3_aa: CAWSRSGMNTEAFF
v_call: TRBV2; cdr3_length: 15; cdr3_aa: CASGLTGTSGVEQFF
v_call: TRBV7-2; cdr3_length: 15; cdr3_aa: CASSWRRGAQNIQYF
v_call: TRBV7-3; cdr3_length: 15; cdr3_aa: CASSPGGLGTDTQYF
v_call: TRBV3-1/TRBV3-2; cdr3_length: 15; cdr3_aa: CASSQDGSPPGELFF
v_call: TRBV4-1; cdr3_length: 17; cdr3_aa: CASSQEGTRTGNYGYTF
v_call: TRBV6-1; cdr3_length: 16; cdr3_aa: CASSEVIQGRNSPLHF
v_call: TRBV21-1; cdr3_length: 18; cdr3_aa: CARTLLSGTVHSNQPQHF
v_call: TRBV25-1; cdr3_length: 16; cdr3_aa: CASSEITGQGTTEAFF
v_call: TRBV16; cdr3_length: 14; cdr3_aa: CASSHDRDNQPQHF
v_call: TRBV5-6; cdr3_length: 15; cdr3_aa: CASSGGTGQNSPLHF
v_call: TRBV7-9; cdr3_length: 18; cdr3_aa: CASSFPYPRRLGTGELFF
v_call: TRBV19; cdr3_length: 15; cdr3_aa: CATVRGNGLTDTQYF
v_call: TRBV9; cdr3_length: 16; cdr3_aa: CASSVAGGGAAGELFF
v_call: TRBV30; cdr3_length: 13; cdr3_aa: CAWRDTRSYEQYF
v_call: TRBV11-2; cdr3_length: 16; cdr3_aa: CASSPLRRDSSYEQYF
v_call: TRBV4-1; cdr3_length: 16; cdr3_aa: CASSPGQGKAKNIQYF
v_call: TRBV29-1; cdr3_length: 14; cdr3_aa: CSVHQGFEGNEQFF
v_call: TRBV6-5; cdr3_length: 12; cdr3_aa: CASSPEREPLHF
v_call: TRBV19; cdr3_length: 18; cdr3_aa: CASSIAPGRATSSYEQYF
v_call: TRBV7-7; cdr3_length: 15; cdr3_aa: CASSPGGLQGDEQFF
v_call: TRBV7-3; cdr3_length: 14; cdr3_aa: CASSSPGTAYGYTF
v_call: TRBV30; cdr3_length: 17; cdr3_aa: CACRGGSVSSYNSPLHF
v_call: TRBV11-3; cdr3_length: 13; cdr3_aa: CASSQRSVTEAFF
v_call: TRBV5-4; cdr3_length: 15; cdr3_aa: CASSLPLAGSPEQYF
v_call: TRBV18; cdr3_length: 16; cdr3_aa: CASSPFTGTGIDTQYF
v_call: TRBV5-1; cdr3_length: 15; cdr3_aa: CASRPGTDPTGELFF
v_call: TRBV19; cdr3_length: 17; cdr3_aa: CASSNSLGGSTNQPQHF
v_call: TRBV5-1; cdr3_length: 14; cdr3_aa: CASSLEWSTSGYTF
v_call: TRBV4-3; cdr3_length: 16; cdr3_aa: CASSQGWDRVMTEAFF
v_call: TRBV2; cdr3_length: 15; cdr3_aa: CASSYGTFSNQPQHF
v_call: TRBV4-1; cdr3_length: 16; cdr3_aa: CASSQDWGQEYQPQHF